Listed below are T cell receptor beta chains from one sample, sequenced in a study of shared clonotypes between healthy human individuals. The repertoire was sequenced with immunoSEQ multiplex PCR; TCRdb's copy has only in-frame clones and lacks some. The repertoire has about 2.1 million clones, 85% to 95% of them found once; the top ten carry around 1.7%. The sequenced sample was naive CD8+ T cells from PBMCs. These receptors all stem from a man younger than 35 in good health. Some clones in this sample may be carry-over from other donors' samples. CDR3s include the opening cysteine and the closing phenylalanine or tryptophan. D genes are given only for firm matches. For some rows the clone size is stated as once, few or many, or as a class when expanded; others skip it.

CDR3: CASSLGTNTEAFF
DNA: TGTGCCAGCAGTTTGGGAACGAACACTGAAGCTTTCTTT
J: TRBJ1-1
V: TRBV6-5
size: .
length: 13
D: .

CDR3: CASSSRLGRMNTEAFF
DNA: TGTGCCAGCAGCTCACGCCTGGGACGGATGAACACTGAAGCTTTCTTT
J: TRBJ1-1
V: TRBV28
size: .
length: 16
D: .

CDR3: CASSPYGPSTDTQYF
DNA: TGTGCCAGCAGTCCCTATGGGCCTAGCACAGATACGCAGTATTTT
J: TRBJ2-3
V: TRBV27
size: .
length: 15
D: .

CDR3: CAINQAGDHTQYF
DNA: TGTGCCATAAACCAGGCGGGGGACCATACGCAGTATTTT
J: TRBJ2-3
V: TRBV28
size: once
length: 13
D: TRBD2

CDR3: CATSRGQGAGTEAFF
DNA: TGTGCCACCAGCAGGGGACAGGGGGCAGGGACTGAAGCTTTCTTT
J: TRBJ1-1
V: TRBV15
size: .
length: 15
D: TRBD1

CDR3: CASSQTSNTEAFF
DNA: TGTGCCAGCAGTCAGACCTCGAACACTGAAGCTTTCTTT
J: TRBJ1-1
V: TRBV28
size: once
length: 13
D: .

CDR3: CASFRDSTDTQYF
DNA: TGTGCCAGCTTCAGGGACAGCACAGATACGCAGTATTTT
J: TRBJ2-3
V: TRBV25-1
size: .
length: 13
D: .

CDR3: CASSVASLAGFYEQYF
DNA: TGTGCCAGCAGCGTAGCTAGCCTAGCGGGTTTCTACGAGCAGTACTTC
J: TRBJ2-7
V: TRBV9
size: .
length: 16
D: TRBD2

CDR3: CASSLERAAAEAFF
DNA: TGTGCCAGCAGCTTAGAAAGGGCGGCCGCTGAAGCTTTCTTT
J: TRBJ1-1
V: TRBV7-9
size: .
length: 14
D: .

CDR3: CASSQDAGGLLNTGELFF
DNA: TGCGCCAGCAGCCAAGATGCCGGGGGGCTCTTGAACACCGGGGAGCTGTTTTTT
J: TRBJ2-2
V: TRBV4-3
size: .
length: 18
D: .

CDR3: CASSPGQGAYEQYF
DNA: TGCGCCAGCAGCCCCGGACAGGGGGCGTACGAGCAGTACTTC
J: TRBJ2-7
V: TRBV4-1
size: .
length: 14
D: TRBD1

CDR3: CASSFKTGPQGTGELFF
DNA: TGTGCCAGCAGCTTCAAGACAGGGCCCCAGGGTACCGGGGAGCTGTTTTTT
J: TRBJ2-2
V: TRBV5-6
size: .
length: 17
D: TRBD1

CDR3: CASSLDRGAQPQHF
DNA: TGTGCCAGCAGTTTAGACAGGGGGGCTCAGCCCCAGCATTTT
J: TRBJ1-5
V: TRBV27
size: .
length: 14
D: TRBD1

CDR3: CASSQAMGRAHTEAFF
DNA: TGTGCCAGCAGCCAAGCAATGGGGAGAGCTCACACTGAAGCTTTCTTT
J: TRBJ1-1
V: TRBV4-2
size: few
length: 16
D: .

CDR3: CASSVGQGPTEAFF
DNA: TGTGCCAGCAGCGTAGGACAGGGGCCCACTGAAGCTTTCTTT
J: TRBJ1-1
V: TRBV9
size: .
length: 14
D: TRBD1